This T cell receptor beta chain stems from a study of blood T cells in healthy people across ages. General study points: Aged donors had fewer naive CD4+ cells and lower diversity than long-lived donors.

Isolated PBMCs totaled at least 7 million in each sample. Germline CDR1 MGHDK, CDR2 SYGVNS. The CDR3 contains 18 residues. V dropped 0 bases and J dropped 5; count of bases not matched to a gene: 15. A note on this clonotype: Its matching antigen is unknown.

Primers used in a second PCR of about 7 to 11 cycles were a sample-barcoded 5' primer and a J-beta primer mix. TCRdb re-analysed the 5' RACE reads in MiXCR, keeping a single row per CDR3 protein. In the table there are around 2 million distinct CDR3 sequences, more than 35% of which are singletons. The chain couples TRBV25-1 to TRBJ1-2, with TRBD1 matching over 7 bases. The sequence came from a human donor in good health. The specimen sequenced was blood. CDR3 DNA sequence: TGTGCCAGCAGTGAATATTTCTTAGGCCGGGGACAGCCGTATGGCTACACCTTC. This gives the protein CASSEYFLGRGQPYGYTF.